The 29 T cell receptor beta chains reported below all come from one sample, sequenced in a study of cytomegalovirus exposure and HLA in healthy donors. Researchers ran the PCR with 60 Vbeta and 13 Jbeta primers. Only in-frame clones appear in the TCRdb table, and some are missing; sequencing was by immunoSEQ multiplex PCR. Among under 200,000 clones, around three quarters were seen once, and the ten largest hold roughly 3.7%. Sequencing was carried out using PBMCs. Receptors originate from a man aged 25 to 40 in good health and CMV-seropositive.

The chain links TRBV2 to TRBJ2-1, with unresolved D. V gave up 4 bases and J gave up 4 bases, with 2 bases separating them. This CDR3 contains 11 residues. Germline loops: CDR1 SNHLY, CDR2 FYNNEI. DNA of the CDR3: TGTGCCAGCAGTGCTTACAATGAGCAGTTCTTC. Translating it yields CASSAYNEQFF.

The V call is TRBV5-1, the J call TRBJ2-7; 7 nucleotides align to TRBD1. V was clipped by 3 bases and J by 1 base; unmatched bases: 7. CDR3 length: 15 amino acids. The germline V gene has CDR1 SGHRS and CDR2 YFSETQ. CDR3 DNA: TGCGCCAGCAGCTCCAGCAGGGGGTTATCCTACGAGCAGTACTTC. Its protein is CASSSSRGLSYEQYF.

This clone has a single count. This chain joins TRBV5-4 and TRBJ2-5, with 10 positions matching TRBD1. Germline CDR1 reads SGHNT; CDR2 reads YYREEE (reference sequence). The V segment lost 5 bases and the J segment 5 bases; nucleotides outside the gene matches: 6. This CDR3 is built from 14 residues. The CDR3 spells CASSSDRGQETQYF. CDR3 DNA: TGTGCCAGCAGTTCTGACAGGGGGCAGGAGACCCAGTACTTC.

The chain joins TRBV5-4 to TRBJ1-2; 7 nucleotides line up with TRBD1. CDR3 size: 13 residues. Germline CDR1 SGHNT, CDR2 YYREEE (reference sequence). The J segment lost 4 bases and the V segment lost 4 bases, leaving 4 bases of the junction unmatched. DNA of the CDR3: TGTGCCAGCAGCCAGGGACAGTTCTATGGCTACACCTTC. Translation gives CASSQGQFYGYTF.

On this clone: At one end, the junction sequence differs from germline, possibly due to a read error. The V gene is TRBV7-9, the J gene TRBJ2-7; D might be TRBD2 (5 bases). CDR3 length equals 13 residues. Germline loops: CDR1 SEHNR, CDR2 FQNEAQ (reference sequence). CDR3 DNA: TGTACCAGCAGCTTAACGGAGTCGGGGGAGCAGTACTTC. It codes for CTSSLTESGEQYF.

V usage is TRBV18 and J usage is TRBJ2-6; the D gene is possibly TRBD1 (5 bases). CDR3 length: 15 amino acids. V gave up 1 base and J gave up 2 bases, with 6 bases separating them. Germline CDR1 and CDR2: KGHSH and LQKENI. CDR3 loop: CASSPQGTGANVLTF. For the CDR3, the DNA is TGTGCCAGCTCACCACAGGGGACTGGGGCCAACGTCCTGACTTTC.

The J gene is TRBJ1-2, the V gene TRBV30, with D perhaps TRBD1 (6 bases). This CDR3 has 15 residues. Deletions cut 4 bases from V and 7 bases from J, with 22 bases between. Germline V gene lookup returns CDR1 GTSNPN and CDR2 SVGIG (reference sequence). The CDR3 region has the DNA TGTGCCTGGACCCACGGGGGGGGCGACTCGATTGGCTACACCTTC. The encoded protein is CAWTHGGGDSIGYTF.

This clone was recorded only once. The chain joins TRBV5-4 to TRBJ2-5; TRBD2 aligns across 12 bases. V shed 2 bases and J 5 bases; nucleotides not matched to a gene: 4. The CDR3 covers 15 residues. Germline V gene lookup returns CDR1 SGHNT and CDR2 YYREEE (reference sequence). The CDR3 reads CASSFPSGGAETQYF. CDR3 coding DNA: TGTGCCAGCAGCTTTCCTAGCGGGGGGGCTGAGACCCAGTACTTC.

This clone was found a few times. This chain uses TRBV5-1 with TRBJ2-7; 8 positions match TRBD1. The CDR3 has 15 amino acids. CDR1 SGHRS and CDR2 YFSETQ come from the germline V gene. V dropped 4 bases and J dropped 2; count of bases not matched to a gene: 8. The CDR3 sequence: CASSTRTGSPYEQYF. The DNA for the CDR3 is TGCGCCAGCAGCACTCGGACAGGGTCCCCCTACGAGCAGTACTTC.

The genes are TRBV29-1 and TRBJ2-2; D may be TRBD1 (6 bases). Trimming cost V 8 bases and J 1 base, with 14 bases left between them. This CDR3 contains 14 residues. CDR1 and CDR2 from the germline V gene are SQVTM and ANQGSEA. CDR3 in DNA: TGCAGCTACACAGGGACCGTGAACACCGGGGAGCTGTTTTTT. Translating it yields CSYTGTVNTGELFF.

Comment on this clone: Other DNA sequences in the sample encode the same CDR3. This sequence joins TRBV9 and TRBJ2-1, with D possibly TRBD2 on 6 matching bases. Trimming left V 4 bases short and J 1 base short, with 12 bases between. The CDR3 is 15 residues long. The germline V gene encodes CDR1 SGDLS and CDR2 YYNGEE. CDR3 sequence reads: CASSPGTSSYNEQFF. In DNA form, the CDR3 reads TGTGCCAGCAGCCCCGGGACTTCTTCCTACAATGAGCAGTTCTTC.

V is TRBV29-1 and J is TRBJ2-7; D may be TRBD2 (6 bases). The CDR3 consists of 12 residues. Germline V lookup: CDR1 SQVTM, CDR2 ANQGSEA. Trimming removed 6 bases at V and 5 bases at J, with 14 bases between. The CDR3 region has the DNA TGCAGCGTGTCGACCCCGGGGGACGAGCAGTACTTC. Residues: CSVSTPGDEQYF.

The chain links TRBV4-1 to TRBJ2-7; 7 bases line up with TRBD2. The V gene's germline CDR1 is MGHRA and CDR2 YSYEKL. This CDR3 comprises 14 residues. After removal of 4 bases from V and 4 bases from J, the junction contained 7 bases not matched to a gene. CDR3 DNA sequence: TGCGCCAGCAGCCCTCGTCGGGGGGAGTACGAGCAGTACTTC. It specifies CASSPRRGEYEQYF.

The chain employs TRBV30 and TRBJ2-3; D is perhaps TRBD1 (5 bases). Trimming took off 2 bases at V and 3 bases at J, with 6 bases between the two ends. Germline V gives CDR1 GTSNPN, CDR2 SVGIG (reference sequence). This CDR3 has 12 amino acids. CDR3 sequence reads: CAWSSGTDTQYF. The DNA of the CDR3 is TGTGCCTGGAGTTCAGGGACAGATACGCAGTATTTT.

The genes are TRBV2 and TRBJ2-1; maybe TRBD1 (6 bases). The CDR3 extends over 12 amino acids. V lost 4 bases and J lost 11, with 12 bases in between. In germline, CDR1 is SNHLY, CDR2 FYNNEI. The CDR3 DNA sequence: TGTGCCAGCAGTGTCGGACAGCAGAAGCAGTTCTTC. The encoded protein is CASSVGQQKQFF.

This clone was detected only once. The rearrangement joins TRBV9 to TRBJ2-1; TRBD1 aligns across 7 bases. CDR3 length: 15 amino acids. Losses at the gene ends were 0 bases for V and 4 bases for J; bases not matched to a gene: 4. From germline, CDR1 is SGDLS and CDR2 YYNGEE. The CDR3 sequence is CASSVVDRTYNEQFF. The CDR3 coding sequence is TGTGCCAGCAGCGTAGTGGACAGGACATACAATGAGCAGTTCTTC.

The CDR3 region has the DNA TGTGCCTGGAGGAGGGACAGCCTCTATAATTCACCCCTCCACTTT. Protein sequence: CAWRRDSLYNSPLHF. The chain couples TRBV30 to TRBJ1-6; 7 bases line up with TRBD1. The V and J ends lost 3 bases and 3 bases, in that order; junction bases with no gene match: 5. The V gene's germline CDR1 is GTSNPN and CDR2 SVGIG (reference sequence). The CDR3 has 15 residues.

V and J are TRBV30 and TRBJ2-5; 8 nucleotides align to TRBD1. The junction had 2 bases not matched to a gene; V was cut back by 0 bases and J by 5 bases. This CDR3 comprises 13 residues. Germline V CDR1 and CDR2: GTSNPN, SVGIG (reference sequence). The CDR3: CAWSVDRGETQYF. For the CDR3, the DNA is TGTGCCTGGAGTGTAGACAGGGGCGAGACCCAGTACTTC.

This chain links TRBV30 with TRBJ1-5, with 7 bases that match TRBD1. J lost 6 bases, V lost 2 bases, and 7 bases had no gene match. The CDR3 runs to 14 residues. Germline values: CDR1 GTSNPN, CDR2 SVGIG (reference sequence). This CDR3 reads CAWSYLQGTQPQHF. The CDR3 nucleotides read TGTGCCTGGAGTTACTTACAGGGGACTCAGCCCCAGCATTTT.

This clone has only a few counts. The CDR3 region is CAWSVQGGGRYFQETQYF. Here the CDR3 DNA reads TGTGCCTGGAGTGTACAGGGGGGGGGCCGCTACTTCCAAGAGACCCAGTACTTC. This chain links TRBV30 with TRBJ2-5; D may be TRBD1 (8 bases). CDR1 GTSNPN and CDR2 SVGIG come from the germline V gene (reference sequence). Trimming stripped 0 bases from V and 1 base from J, with 21 bases between. The CDR3 has 18 residues.

The table lists this clone with a few counts. The J gene is TRBJ2-5, the V gene TRBV28; TRBD1 might be the D (6 bases). Trimming removed 3 bases from V and 2 bases from J, with 10 bases in between. Germline V gene data show CDR1 as MDHEN and CDR2 as SYDVKM. CDR3 length: 14 residues. The CDR3 region has the DNA TGTGCCAGCAGTTTCGGACAGAAACAAGAGACCCAGTACTTC. Amino acids: CASSFGQKQETQYF.

This sequence joins TRBV6-6 and TRBJ1-6; TRBD1 matches at 10 bases. The germline gives CDR1 MNHNY, CDR2 SVGAGI (reference sequence). Trimming at V came to 2 bases and at J to 9 bases, leaving 4 bases not matched to a gene. CDR3 size: 15 residues. CDR3 in DNA: TGTGCCAGCAGTTACGGTCGGGACAGGGGTTCACCCCTCCACTTT. This encodes CASSYGRDRGSPLHF.

CDR3 sequence: CASSYPPGGFRRGGTQYF. DNA of the CDR3: TGTGCCAGCAGTTACCCCCCGGGCGGGTTCCGACGAGGAGGGACCCAGTACTTC. The V gene is TRBV28, the J gene TRBJ2-5; possible D gene TRBD2, 5 bases. This CDR3 spans 18 amino acids. V shed 4 bases and J shed 7 bases, with 28 bases lying between them. Per germline, CDR1 MDHEN and CDR2 SYDVKM.

This clone was seen more than once but under ten times. The V and J genes are TRBV10-3 and TRBJ2-5; D possibly corresponds to TRBD2 (5 bases). This CDR3 contains 11 residues. Germline V gives CDR1 ENHRY, CDR2 SYGVKD. Trimming took 9 bases from V and 5 from J, leaving 10 bases between them. The DNA of the CDR3 is TGTGCCATAGGGAGTTTGGAGACCCAGTACTTC. Translating it yields CAIGSLETQYF.

The chain recombines TRBV4-3 with TRBJ1-1; D may be TRBD1 (6 bases). V lost 0 bases, J lost 4 bases, and 9 bases lay in between. Germline-derived CDR1 and CDR2 are LGHNA and YSLEER. The CDR3 loop spans 14 amino acids. The CDR3 spells CASSQDRGGTEAFF. As DNA, the CDR3 is TGCGCCAGCAGCCAAGACAGGGGCGGCACTGAAGCTTTCTTT.

Details on this clone: The sample contains more than one DNA sequence encoding this CDR3. The rearrangement uses TRBV30 and TRBJ1-2, with TRBD1 identical over 9 bases. Germline V gives CDR1 GTSNPN, CDR2 SVGIG (reference sequence). CDR3 length: 14 residues. Trimming took 0 bases from V and 6 from J; bases not matched to a gene: 5. CDR3 coding DNA: TGTGCCTGGAGTGTCGGGACAGGGTACGATGGCTACACCTTC. Protein product: CAWSVGTGYDGYTF.

This chain joins TRBV5-4 and TRBJ2-5; TRBD2 matches at 8 bases. This CDR3 has 14 amino acids. V was pared by 2 bases and J by 5 bases, with 5 bases of the junction left unmatched. Germline V CDR1 and CDR2: SGHNT, YYREEE (reference sequence). The CDR3 region has the DNA TGTGCCAGCAGCTTAGCGGGGGAGGCGGAGACCCAGTACTTC. Translation gives CASSLAGEAETQYF.

The chain links TRBV5-5 to TRBJ2-1, with a tentative D call TRBD1 (6 bases). The germline gives CDR1 SGHKS, CDR2 YYEKEE (reference sequence). Trimming cost V 4 bases and J 9 bases, with 20 bases left between them. There are 15 residues in the CDR3. This chain's CDR3 is CASSGLAGDGGEQFF. In nucleotides, the CDR3 is TGTGCCAGCAGCGGGTTGGCAGGGGATGGGGGTGAGCAGTTCTTC.

The CDR3 reads CASSLTRTSGAYNEQFF. For the CDR3, the DNA is TGTGCCAGCAGCTTAACCAGGACTAGCGGGGCTTACAATGAGCAGTTCTTC. This rearrangement joins TRBV5-6 to TRBJ2-1; TRBD2 matches at 12 bases. Losses at the gene ends were 2 bases for V and 4 bases for J; bases not matched to a gene: 7. CDR1 and CDR2 (germline): SGHDT, YYEEEE. The CDR3 length is 17 residues.